This T cell receptor beta chain is drawn from a study of shared clonotypes between healthy human individuals. The V gene's germline CDR1 is MNHNS and CDR2 SASEGT. CDR3 length: 15 amino acids. Trimming pared 2 bases from V and 4 bases from J, leaving 15 bases between. The method was immunoSEQ multiplex PCR; TCRdb's version includes in-frame clones alone and lacks a portion of them. This table holds 2 million to 2.5 million clones, roughly 93% found once. The V gene is TRBV6-1, the J gene TRBJ2-7, with D possibly being TRBD2 (5 bases). The sample comprised naive CD4+ T cells from PBMCs. Stated subset: CD45RA+ positively selected. The sequence came from a man between 18 and 35 years old in good health. Some clones in this sample may be carry-over from other donors' samples. CDR3 residues: CASSEFPGIIYEQYF. CDR3 bases: TGTGCCAGCAGTGAATTCCCCGGGATAATATACGAGCAGTACTTC.